This TCR beta chain originates from a study of vaccination and CD4 T cells after COVID-19. Background on the study: Two of the convalescents were Hispanic, and convalescents were six males and four females. Diagnosis preceded the drawing of post-COVID samples by a median approximately 110 days (range 35 to 161).

The CDR3 sequence is 15 residues long. V lost 4 bases, J lost 2 bases, and 14 bases lay in between. Germline CDR1 is ENHRY and CDR2 is SYGVKD. As concerns this clonotype: What it binds is not known.

The Oncomine TCR Beta short-read assay was what sequenced the DNA obtained from cultured CD4+ T cells. From CD4+ T cells that had been cultured, genomic DNA was extracted. TCRdb re-called the PCR reads through MiXCR, storing one row per CDR3 protein. The sample carries 12,000 or so distinct CDR3 sequences, 58% recorded once. The study, taken as a whole, reports: Looking at convalescent patients, a median roughly 83% of reactive clones were present only post-vaccination.

The treatment was: roughly ten-day PBMC culture with coronavirus spike peptide pools or control peptides (ViraFEST assay). Sequencing used CD4+ T cells from blood, cultured in vitro. The clonotype originates from a human donor who had recovered from COVID-19. The chain combines TRBV10-3 with TRBJ2-5; D ambiguous. CDR3 sequence (DNA): TGTGCCATCAGTGGCCCGCTGGGGAATCAAGAGACCCAGTACTTC. This gives the protein CAISGPLGNQETQYF.